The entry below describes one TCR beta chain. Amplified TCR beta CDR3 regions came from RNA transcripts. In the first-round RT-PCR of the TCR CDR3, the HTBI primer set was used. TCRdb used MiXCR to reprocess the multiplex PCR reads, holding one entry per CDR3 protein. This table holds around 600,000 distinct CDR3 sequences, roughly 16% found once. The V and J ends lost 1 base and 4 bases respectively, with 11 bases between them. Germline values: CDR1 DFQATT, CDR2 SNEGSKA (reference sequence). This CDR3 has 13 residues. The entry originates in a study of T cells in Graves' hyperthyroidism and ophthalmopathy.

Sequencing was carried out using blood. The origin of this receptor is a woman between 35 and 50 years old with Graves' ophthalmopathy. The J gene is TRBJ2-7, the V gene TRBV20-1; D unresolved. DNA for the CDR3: TGCAGTGCTAGAGGGCCCGAATTATACGAGCAGTACTTC. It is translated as CSARGPELYEQYF.